This T cell receptor beta chain came from a study of identical twins. Only a few counts were recorded for this clonotype. The antigen remains undetermined. CDR3 length: 14 amino acids. Trimming at V came to 0 bases and at J to 6 bases, leaving 6 bases not matched to a gene. The V gene's germline CDR1 is DFQATT and CDR2 SNEGSKA (reference sequence). Study-level results: Models, which agreed with sharing between unrelated individuals, nonetheless underestimated the out-of-frame TCR alpha sharing seen in monozygotic twins.

Template switching added a universal primer site; cDNA carried unique molecular identifiers. TCRdb analysed the 5' RACE reads with MiXCR anew, one entry per CDR3 protein. The sample lists hundreds of thousands of distinct CDR3 sequences; 21% were seen once. This same sample was also taken into another study, of T cells expressing NK-cell markers.

Sequenced: PBMCs. This receptor was obtained from a woman aged 18-35 years in good health. This chain connects TRBV20-1 to TRBJ2-7; TRBD1 matches 9 bases. Here the CDR3 DNA reads TGCAGTGCTAGAGAGGACAGGGGTTTTGTCGAGCAGTACTTC. Amino acids: CSAREDRGFVEQYF.